This T cell receptor beta chain was recorded in a study of cytomegalovirus exposure and HLA in healthy donors. Study-level results: Specific recognition of CMV antigens was confirmed in vitro for three chains (all CMV-associated). Earlier analysis looked at TCR beta V segments, and most were productive about 87% or about 30% of the time. Analysis performed later showed TCR beta chains linked to HLA being more clonally expanded than equally common others.

Comments on this clone: Its target is unknown.

V lost 1 base and J lost 1, with 10 bases in between. Germline CDR1 is SEHNR and CDR2 is FQNEAQ (reference sequence). The CDR3 extends over 15 amino acids. In the PCR, 60 Vbeta and 13 Jbeta primers were used. Here immunoSEQ multiplex PCR was the method, and the copy in TCRdb shows in-frame clones only, minus some. Counted here are fewer than 200,000 clones, 65% to 80% occurring once; the ten biggest clones make up under 2.5%. In nominal health when sampled, donors likely had unrecorded immune exposures nonetheless. Sequencing was carried out using PBMCs. The chain couples TRBV7-9 to TRBJ1-1; TRBD1 is a possible D gene (6 bases). The TCR comes from a female donor in good health and CMV-seronegative. The CDR3 DNA sequence: TGTGCCAGCAGCTTAGTTGCAGGGGCGAACACTGAAGCTTTCTTT. Amino acids: CASSLVAGANTEAFF. The full variable domain, completed using reference TRBV7-9 and TRBJ1-1, is DTGVSQNPRHKITKRGQNVTFRCDPISEHNRLYWYRQTLGQGPEFLTYFQNEAQLEKSRLLSDRFSAERPKGSFSTLEIQRTEQGDSAMYLCASSLVAGANTEAFFGQGTRLTVV.